This is a list of T cell receptor beta chains from one sample in a study of OX40 agonist ivuxolimab in advanced cancers. Method: immunoSEQ multiplex PCR; TCRdb's copy keeps in-frame clones and lacks some. Here the sample spans 50,000 to 60,000 clones, about 90% being singletons. The sequencing here drew on CD4+ or CD8+ T cells sorted from blood, taken in a trial of the OX40 agonist ivuxolimab. All receptors come from an adult with an advanced solid tumor such as melanoma, head and neck, liver or kidney cancer. CDR3s include the opening cysteine and the closing phenylalanine or tryptophan. Fields, in order: D gene, J gene, V gene, CDR3 protein. A D gene is named only where the DNA matches it firmly.

D gene: NA; J gene: TRBJ2-7; V gene: TRBV2; CDR3 protein: CASSDHEQYF
D gene: TRBD2; J gene: TRBJ2-7; V gene: TRBV4-3; CDR3 protein: CASSQGGLADSYEQYF
D gene: NA; J gene: TRBJ2-7; V gene: TRBV7-9; CDR3 protein: CASSPPTGESVNEQYF
D gene: NA; J gene: TRBJ2-1; V gene: TRBV19; CDR3 protein: CASSIGQGLPNEQFF
D gene: TRBD2; J gene: TRBJ2-1; V gene: TRBV4-1; CDR3 protein: CASSQALAGGPSGEQFF
D gene: TRBD2; J gene: TRBJ2-1; V gene: TRBV13; CDR3 protein: CASSPPGRAGGLYNEQFF
D gene: TRBD2; J gene: TRBJ2-5; V gene: TRBV29-1; CDR3 protein: CSVDGLYAGGLAETQYF
D gene: NA; J gene: TRBJ2-7; V gene: TRBV7-8; CDR3 protein: CASSSLSTAYEQYF
D gene: TRBD1; J gene: TRBJ1-5; V gene: TRBV4-1; CDR3 protein: CASSQEMVTGAAGQPQHF
D gene: TRBD2; J gene: TRBJ2-2; V gene: TRBV7-9; CDR3 protein: CASSLGAAGITGELFF
D gene: TRBD2; J gene: TRBJ2-1; V gene: TRBV11-2; CDR3 protein: CASTPGRSGENEQFF
D gene: TRBD2; J gene: TRBJ2-3; V gene: TRBV19; CDR3 protein: CASSIAGAGGPMHTQYF
D gene: NA; J gene: TRBJ2-3; V gene: TRBV4-1; CDR3 protein: CASSQELGADTQYF
D gene: TRBD1; J gene: TRBJ2-7; V gene: TRBV6-1; CDR3 protein: CASSGPGQGTVYEQYF
D gene: NA; J gene: TRBJ1-1; V gene: TRBV4-1; CDR3 protein: CASSRTGEGAFF
D gene: NA; J gene: TRBJ2-7; V gene: TRBV6-5; CDR3 protein: CASSYGAGSFYEQYF
D gene: NA; J gene: TRBJ1-2; V gene: TRBV29-1; CDR3 protein: CSVEDYQGGYGYTF
D gene: TRBD1; J gene: TRBJ2-7; V gene: TRBV2; CDR3 protein: CASSDPGQGSYEQYF
D gene: NA; J gene: TRBJ2-2; V gene: TRBV9; CDR3 protein: CASSPWTSNTGELFF
D gene: NA; J gene: TRBJ2-2; V gene: TRBV18; CDR3 protein: CASVPEWETGELFF
D gene: NA; J gene: TRBJ1-4; V gene: TRBV28; CDR3 protein: CASVPGTSSGVREKLFF
D gene: NA; J gene: TRBJ1-4; V gene: TRBV21-1; CDR3 protein: CASSIGTGKKNEKLFF
D gene: NA; J gene: TRBJ2-1; V gene: TRBV7-6; CDR3 protein: CASSLTGPVDEQFF
D gene: TRBD1; J gene: TRBJ2-7; V gene: TRBV5-6; CDR3 protein: CASSLEGQGDGTYEQYF
D gene: TRBD2; J gene: TRBJ2-2; V gene: TRBV7-6; CDR3 protein: CASSSGLAGGPNTGELFF
D gene: NA; J gene: TRBJ2-2; V gene: TRBV4-2; CDR3 protein: CASSLEGGELFF
D gene: TRBD1; J gene: TRBJ1-5; V gene: TRBV18; CDR3 protein: CASSPRGTGDSNQPQHF
D gene: NA; J gene: TRBJ2-1; V gene: TRBV27; CDR3 protein: CATGRRAGFYNEQFF
D gene: TRBD2; J gene: TRBJ2-7; V gene: TRBV6-5; CDR3 protein: CASTYGTRAHEQYF
D gene: TRBD1; J gene: TRBJ2-3; V gene: TRBV6-5; CDR3 protein: CASSYSGQGTDTQYF
D gene: NA; J gene: TRBJ1-3; V gene: TRBV29-1; CDR3 protein: CSVDWTGSGNTIYF
D gene: NA; J gene: TRBJ1-5; V gene: TRBV7-9; CDR3 protein: CASSLQASNQPQHF
D gene: TRBD1; J gene: TRBJ1-5; V gene: TRBV6-5; CDR3 protein: CASTVDRASNQPQHF
D gene: NA; J gene: TRBJ2-7; V gene: TRBV28; CDR3 protein: CASSLSGVYEQYF
D gene: NA; J gene: TRBJ2-5; V gene: TRBV4-3; CDR3 protein: CASSQWTRETQYF
D gene: NA; J gene: TRBJ2-3; V gene: TRBV4-1; CDR3 protein: CASSPDSSADTQYF
D gene: TRBD2; J gene: TRBJ2-7; V gene: TRBV5-6; CDR3 protein: CASSSPRLGLAGGYEQYF
D gene: NA; J gene: TRBJ2-7; V gene: TRBV27; CDR3 protein: CASSLSGGAVSYEQYF
D gene: NA; J gene: TRBJ2-2; V gene: TRBV7-9; CDR3 protein: CASVPRSGAGELFF
D gene: TRBD1; J gene: TRBJ2-7; V gene: TRBV4-1; CDR3 protein: CASSQVLGQTGVFYEQYF
D gene: NA; J gene: TRBJ2-6; V gene: TRBV7-3; CDR3 protein: CAIYGTPHPSGANVLTF
D gene: TRBD1; J gene: TRBJ1-2; V gene: TRBV5-5; CDR3 protein: CASSSLQGNYGYTF
D gene: NA; J gene: TRBJ2-7; V gene: TRBV27; CDR3 protein: CASRSGVAYEQYF
D gene: TRBD1; J gene: TRBJ1-1; V gene: TRBV6-6; CDR3 protein: CASSPRGPETEAFF
D gene: NA; J gene: TRBJ2-1; V gene: TRBV7-9; CDR3 protein: CASSQTRDEQFF
D gene: TRBD2; J gene: TRBJ2-7; V gene: TRBV5-6; CDR3 protein: CASSLDLAGSYEQYF
D gene: TRBD2; J gene: TRBJ2-1; V gene: TRBV7-8; CDR3 protein: CASSEREGIRMNEQFF
D gene: TRBD2; J gene: TRBJ2-1; V gene: TRBV7-2; CDR3 protein: CASSLEAGRGEQFF
D gene: NA; J gene: TRBJ1-3; V gene: TRBV4-1; CDR3 protein: CASSQERGFSGNTIYF
D gene: NA; J gene: TRBJ2-2; V gene: TRBV9; CDR3 protein: CASTSEGEYTGELFF
D gene: NA; J gene: NA; V gene: TRBV13; CDR3 protein: CASSLGTTYEQYF
D gene: TRBD1; J gene: TRBJ2-7; V gene: TRBV5-8; CDR3 protein: CASSWYRGPYEQYF
D gene: NA; J gene: TRBJ2-3; V gene: TRBV19; CDR3 protein: CASLIPYTDTQYF
D gene: NA; J gene: TRBJ1-5; V gene: TRBV6-5; CDR3 protein: CASSSTVDSNQPQHF
D gene: TRBD1; J gene: TRBJ1-4; V gene: TRBV11-2; CDR3 protein: CASSRDSLNEKLFF
D gene: TRBD1; J gene: TRBJ1-2; V gene: TRBV27; CDR3 protein: CASSLSTGNYGYTF
D gene: TRBD2; J gene: TRBJ2-1; V gene: TRBV9; CDR3 protein: CASSVVTSGERAEQFF
D gene: TRBD1; J gene: TRBJ2-1; V gene: TRBV7-9; CDR3 protein: CASSSTAGGVEQFF
D gene: TRBD2; J gene: TRBJ2-1; V gene: TRBV2; CDR3 protein: CASSRLAPSSYNEQFF